The 18 T cell receptor beta chains below were found in one sample sequenced in a study of cytomegalovirus exposure and HLA in healthy donors (dated by TCRdb to the late 2010s). Receptor libraries were prepared by the immunoSEQ multiplex PCR assay. The multiplex PCR relied on a mix of 60 forward primers for TCR Vbeta segments and 13 reverse primers for TCR Jbeta segments. TCRdb mirrors the immuneACCESS table, restricted to in-frame sequences. Some clones are absent from its copies; in checked studies, under half trace to an unresolved V gene, and the reason for the others is unknown. Counted in this sample were over 100,000 clones; around 8.5% of them appeared once. Less than 7% of the sample lies in the top ten. Input material: PBMCs. The receptors were gathered from a man between 40 and 49 years old in good health and CMV-seronegative.

The chain employs TRBV29-1 and TRBJ1-1; D is unresolved. V lost 3 bases and J lost 10, with 12 bases in between. CDR3 length: 11 amino acids. The germline CDR1 and CDR2 sequences are SQVTM and ANQGSEA. The CDR3 region has the DNA TGCAGCGTTGATGAGGGAAAGAGAGCTTTCTTT. Its protein product is CSVDEGKRAFF.

This clone was detected only a few times. The chain joins TRBV4-3 to TRBJ2-7; 10 bases line up with TRBD1. This CDR3 is built from 15 residues. The germline CDR1 and CDR2 sequences are LGHNA and YSLEER. The V segment lost 4 bases and the J segment 2 bases; nucleotides outside the gene matches: 5. The CDR3 sequence: CASSPGTGVAYEQYF. In nucleotides, the CDR3 is TGCGCCAGCAGCCCCGGGACAGGGGTTGCCTACGAGCAGTACTTC.

This clone appeared a few times. The chain recombines TRBV5-6 with TRBJ2-1; no firm D call. Germline V CDR1 and CDR2: SGHDT, YYEEEE. The length of the CDR3 is 17 residues. Trimming pared 0 bases from V and 1 base from J, leaving 14 bases between. The CDR3 reads CASSLAERYVSYNEQFF. The CDR3 bases are TGTGCCAGCAGCTTGGCCGAGAGGTACGTATCCTACAATGAGCAGTTCTTC.

The chain is built from TRBV5-1 and TRBJ2-5; D is perhaps TRBD1 (6 bases). Judging by the DNA end, TRBJ2-7 fits better; the J call may be wrong. CDR1 is SGHRS and CDR2 is YFSETQ in the germline V gene. CDR3 length: 14 residues. CDR3 nucleotides: TGCGCCAGCAGCTTGGGGACAGCGGACGACGAGCAGTACTTC. It codes for CASSLGTADDEQYF.

The chain carries TRBV4-2 and TRBJ2-1; D remains unclear. V gave up 0 bases and J gave up 0 bases, with 6 bases separating them. The CDR3 loop spans 15 amino acids. The germline V gene encodes CDR1 LGHNA and CDR2 YNFKEQ. The CDR3 spells CASSQEERSYNEQFF. The CDR3 DNA is TGTGCCAGCAGCCAAGAGGAGCGCTCCTACAATGAGCAGTTCTTC.

This clone was detected a few times. V usage is TRBV19 and J usage is TRBJ1-3, with 8 bases matching TRBD1. Germline V gene lookup returns CDR1 LNHDA and CDR2 SQIVND (reference sequence). V was clipped by 7 bases and J by 2 bases; unmatched bases: 4. CDR3 length: 14 amino acids. The CDR3 nucleotides are TGTGCCAGTACCGCGGACAGGGCTGGAAACACCATATATTTT. Its translation is CASTADRAGNTIYF.

This clone was recorded a few times. The genes are TRBV15 and TRBJ1-3, with D hard to call. The CDR3 is 14 residues long. Germline assignment: CDR1 LNHNV and CDR2 YYDKDF (reference sequence). Trimming left V 2 bases short and J 0 bases short, with 5 bases between. The chain's CDR3 is CATSRPSSGNTIYF. CDR3 bases: TGTGCCACCAGCAGACCCAGCTCTGGAAACACCATATATTTT.

This clone was observed a handful of times. The chain joins TRBV7-3 to TRBJ2-5; TRBD2 matches at 7 bases. The trim removed 5 bases at V and 5 bases at J, leaving 5 bases unmatched. Per germline, CDR1 SGHTA and CDR2 FQGTGA. This CDR3 has 13 amino acids. CDR3 region: CASSQTSAETQYF. The CDR3 nucleotides read TGTGCCAGCAGCCAAACTAGCGCTGAGACCCAGTACTTC.

This clone has more than one count but fewer than ten. V and J are TRBV7-6 and TRBJ1-4; 10 bases are shared with TRBD1. Germline values: CDR1 SGHVS, CDR2 FNYEAQ. This CDR3 has 15 residues. V was clipped by 2 bases and J by 6 bases; unmatched bases: 3. CDR3 nucleotide sequence: TGTGCCAGCAGCTTAATAGGGACAGGGGATGAAAAACTGTTTTTT. Translating gives CASSLIGTGDEKLFF.

The rearrangement joins TRBV18 to TRBJ1-2; no definite D call. Germline loops: CDR1 KGHSH, CDR2 LQKENI. V was cut by 0 bases and J by 4 bases, with 12 bases left in between. The CDR3 consists of 15 residues. DNA of the CDR3: TGTGCCAGCTCACCACCGGCCGTCCCCCTCTATGGCTACACCTTC. Translating it yields CASSPPAVPLYGYTF.

V gene TRBV28 combines with J gene TRBJ2-1; unclear D gene. CDR1 is MDHEN, CDR2 SYDVKM, per germline. V lost 6 bases to trimming and J lost 4 bases, with 4 bases between them. This CDR3 is 11 amino acids long. The CDR3, as DNA: TGTGCCAGCAGCGTATACAATGAGCAGTTCTTC. Its protein product is CASSVYNEQFF.

The chain combines TRBV7-3 with TRBJ1-2; 9 bases are a match to TRBD1. This CDR3 comprises 13 residues. V shed 4 bases, J shed 8 bases, and the junction held 5 bases outside the gene matches. CDR1 SGHTA and CDR2 FQGTGA come from the germline V gene. The CDR3 DNA sequence: TGTGCCAGCAGCTCTCGGACAGGGGAAGGCTACACCTTC. This gives the protein CASSSRTGEGYTF. Drawing the rest from reference TRBV7-3 and TRBJ1-2, the complete variable domain is GAGVSQTPSNKVTEKGKYVELRCDPISGHTALYWYRQSLGQGPEFLIYFQGTGAADDSGLPNDRFFAVRPEGSVSTLKIQRTERGDSAVYLCASSSRTGEGYTFGSGTRLTVV.

This clone was observed a few times. The chain joins TRBV5-6 to TRBJ1-2; TRBD1 is a possible D gene (5 bases). The CDR3 is 18 residues long. Germline loops: CDR1 SGHDT, CDR2 YYEEEE. Trimming took 3 bases from V and 1 from J, leaving 22 bases between them. CDR3 in amino acids: CASSSPFKMTGDNYGYTF. As DNA, the CDR3 is TGTGCCAGCAGCTCCCCCTTTAAAATGACGGGGGATAACTATGGCTACACCTTC.

This clone has just a few counts. This rearrangement joins TRBV5-1 to TRBJ2-3; TRBD2 aligns across 8 bases. Germline loops: CDR1 SGHRS, CDR2 YFSETQ. The CDR3 extends over 15 amino acids. The V segment lost 0 bases and the J segment 5 bases; nucleotides outside the gene matches: 5. In DNA, the CDR3 is TGCGCCAGCAGCTTGGGGACTAGCAGCCGAGATACGCAGTATTTT. Translation: CASSLGTSSRDTQYF. The full variable domain, with the rest looked up from reference TRBV5-1 and TRBJ2-3, is KAGVTQTPRYLIKTRGQQVTLSCSPISGHRSVSWYQQTPGQGLQFLFEYFSETQRNKGNFPGRFSGRQFSNSRSEMNVSTLELGDSALYLCASSLGTSSRDTQYFGPGTRLTVL.

CDR3 amino acids: CASSRQSGELFF. The CDR3, as DNA: TGTGCCAGCAGTCGACAGTCCGGGGAGCTGTTTTTT. The chain is built from TRBV27 and TRBJ2-2, with a tentative D call TRBD1 (5 bases). Germline CDR1 and CDR2: MNHEY and SMNVEV (reference sequence). V was cut by 5 bases and J by 6 bases, with 7 bases left in between. The CDR3 covers 12 residues.

The V call is TRBV10-3, the J call TRBJ1-2; 8 positions agree with TRBD1. Looked up from germline, CDR1 is ENHRY and CDR2 is SYGVKD. The CDR3 loop spans 11 amino acids. V lost 11 bases to trimming and J lost 5 bases; unmatched junction nucleotides: 4. CDR3 sequence: CALQGVYGYTF. The CDR3 DNA sequence: TGTGCCTTACAGGGGGTTTATGGCTACACCTTC.

This clone was counted between two and nine times. The chain couples TRBV5-4 to TRBJ2-3; D is possibly TRBD2 (5 bases). The germline CDR1 and CDR2 sequences are SGHNT and YYREEE (reference sequence). V shed 0 bases and J shed 7 bases, with 15 bases lying between them. The CDR3 consists of 15 residues. CDR3 residues: CASSLGSGSLNTQYF. In nucleotides, the CDR3 is TGTGCCAGCAGCTTGGGCAGCGGTAGTTTAAATACGCAGTATTTT. Variable domain in full (rest from reference TRBV5-4 and TRBJ2-3): ETGVTQSPTHLIKTRGQQVTLRCSSQSGHNTVSWYQQALGQGPQFIFQYYREEENGRGNFPPRFSGLQFPNYSSELNVNALELDDSALYLCASSLGSGSLNTQYFGPGTRLTVL.

The chain is built from TRBV19 and TRBJ2-5, with D perhaps matching TRBD2 (7 bases). V shed 6 bases and J shed 4 bases, with 21 bases lying between them. CDR1 and CDR2 (germline): LNHDA, SQIVND (reference sequence). The CDR3 is 16 residues long. The CDR3 bases are TGTGCCAGTAGCTCCCGGGGGGCGGCAGGGCGAGAGACCCAGTACTTC. Encoded protein: CASSSRGAAGRETQYF.